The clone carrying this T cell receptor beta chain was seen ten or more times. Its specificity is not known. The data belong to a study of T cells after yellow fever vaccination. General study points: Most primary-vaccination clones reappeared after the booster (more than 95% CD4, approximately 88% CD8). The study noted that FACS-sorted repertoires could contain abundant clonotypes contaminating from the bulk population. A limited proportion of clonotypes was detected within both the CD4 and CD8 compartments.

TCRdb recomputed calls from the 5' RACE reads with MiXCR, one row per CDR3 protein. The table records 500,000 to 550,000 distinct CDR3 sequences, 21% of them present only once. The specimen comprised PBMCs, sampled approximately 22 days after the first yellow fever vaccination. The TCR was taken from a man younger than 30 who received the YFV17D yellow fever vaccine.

The CDR3 loop is CSVPGLPSDGQFF. The CDR3 region has the DNA TGCAGCGTACCGGGACTGCCATCAGATGGGCAGTTCTTC. The chain uses TRBV29-1 and TRBJ2-1; tentatively, D is TRBD2 (6 bases). V dropped 6 bases and J dropped 12 bases, with 21 bases sitting between them. There are 13 residues in the CDR3. The germline gives CDR1 SQVTM, CDR2 ANQGSEA.